Below, 32 T cell receptor beta chains from the same sample are listed, as sequenced in a study of OX40 agonist ivuxolimab in advanced cancers. Profiled with immunoSEQ multiplex PCR; TCRdb holds only in-frame clones, not every one. The profile shows 82,000 or so clones, around 85% of them singletons. The sequenced sample was CD4+ or CD8+ T cells sorted from blood, obtained in a trial of the OX40 agonist ivuxolimab. The receptors here all came from an adult with an advanced solid tumor such as melanoma, head and neck, liver or kidney cancer.

The chain joins TRBV7-9 to TRBJ2-5, with TRBD2 identical over 13 bases. The V and J ends lost 4 bases and 1 base, in that order; junction bases with no gene match: 3. Germline-derived CDR1 and CDR2 are SEHNR and FQNEAQ (reference sequence). The CDR3 sequence is 16 residues long. The CDR3 protein is CASSSGLAGVQETQYF. CDR3 DNA: TGTGCCAGCAGCTCAGGACTAGCGGGGGTCCAAGAGACCCAGTACTTC.

This sequence joins TRBV18 and TRBJ1-6, with D uncertain. Germline CDR1 is KGHSH and CDR2 is LQKENI. The ends were cut back, 2 bases at V and 4 bases at J, with 12 bases in the middle. There are 16 residues in the CDR3. CDR3: CASSPSPDGYNSPLHF. In DNA form, the CDR3 reads TGTGCCAGCTCACCATCCCCAGACGGGTATAATTCACCCCTCCACTTT.

In this sample, this clone turned up once. This rearrangement joins TRBV5-4 to TRBJ2-3; 7 nucleotides line up with TRBD2. This CDR3 is built from 18 residues. Trimming cost V 0 bases and J 2 bases; bases outside gene matches: 12. Looked up from germline, CDR1 is SGHNT and CDR2 is YYREEE (reference sequence). CDR3 bases: TGTGCCAGCAGCTTGGTTATAGGGACTACCAATCCCACAGATACGCAGTATTTT. It translates to CASSLVIGTTNPTDTQYF.

The rearrangement links TRBV30 to TRBJ2-3; the D gene is possibly TRBD1 (5 bases). V lost 4 bases to trimming and J lost 4 bases, with 12 bases between them. The CDR3 has 13 residues. CDR1 and CDR2 from the germline V gene are GTSNPN and SVGIG (reference sequence). CDR3 nucleotides: TGTGCCTGGACAGGGTCTGGAGCAGATACGCAGTATTTT. Amino acids: CAWTGSGADTQYF.

The chain uses TRBV11-2 and TRBJ2-3; TRBD1 matches 8 bases. J gave up 8 bases and V 4 bases, and 8 bases lay outside the gene matches. Germline V gene sequence: CDR1 SGHAT, CDR2 FQNNGV. The CDR3 is 14 residues long. The CDR3 DNA reads as TGTGCCAGCAGCTCGGACAGGGTTTGGAGTACGCAGTATTTT. Translation gives CASSSDRVWSTQYF.

In nucleotides, the CDR3 is TGTGCCAGCAGCTTGGTCGGGGGAAACACCATATATTTT. Translated: CASSLVGGNTIYF. V is TRBV5-6 and J is TRBJ1-3, with no clear D. The CDR3 covers 13 residues. The germline gives CDR1 SGHDT, CDR2 YYEEEE. V dropped 0 bases and J dropped 4 bases, with 5 bases sitting between them. The entire variable domain, with the rest obtained from reference TRBV5-6 and TRBJ1-3, is as follows: DAGVTQSPTHLIKTRGQQVTLRCSPKSGHDTVSWYQQALGQGPQFIFQYYEEEERQRGNFPDRFSGHQFPNYSSELNVNALLLGDSALYLCASSLVGGNTIYFGEGSWLTVV.

The chain couples TRBV6-1 to TRBJ2-4; TRBD1 aligns across 8 bases. The CDR3 length is 14 residues. CDR1 and CDR2 (germline): MNHNS, SASEGT. With 5 bases clipped from V and 3 bases from J, the junction kept 3 bases outside the gene matches. The CDR3 coding sequence is TGTGCCAGCAGTACAACAGGGGGCAAAAACATTCAGTACTTC. Protein sequence: CASSTTGGKNIQYF.

The chain uses TRBV9 and TRBJ2-3; possible D gene TRBD2, 7 bases. Germline V gene data show CDR1 as SGDLS and CDR2 as YYNGEE. This CDR3 comprises 18 residues. The V end was cut by 0 bases, the J end by 3 bases, with 20 bases between. CDR3 amino acids: CASSVGPRGTINTDTQYF. The DNA for the CDR3 is TGTGCCAGCAGCGTAGGGCCGAGGGGGACTATTAATACAGATACGCAGTATTTT.

The chain joins TRBV5-1 to TRBJ1-2, with TRBD1 matching 12 bases. Germline lookup yields CDR1 SGHRS and CDR2 YFSETQ. The J segment lost 6 bases and the V segment lost 3 bases, leaving 15 bases of the junction unmatched. The CDR3 covers 18 residues. CDR3 bases: TGCGCCAGCAGCTCCAGTCCCGGGACAGGGGGCGACGTTAATGGCTACACCTTC. Protein: CASSSSPGTGGDVNGYTF.

The genes are TRBV2 and TRBJ1-2; 7 bases are shared with TRBD1. The CDR3 covers 13 residues. In germline, CDR1 is SNHLY, CDR2 FYNNEI. Losses at the gene ends were 6 bases for V and 3 bases for J; bases not matched to a gene: 4. The CDR3 loop is CASSGDSDYGYTF. The CDR3 DNA is TGTGCCAGCAGCGGGGACAGTGACTATGGCTACACCTTC. Supplemented by reference TRBV2 and TRBJ1-2, the full variable domain reads EPEVTQTPSHQVTQMGQEVILRCVPISNHLYFYWYRQILGQKVEFLVSFYNNEISEKSEIFDDQFSVERPDGSNFTLKIRSTKLEDSAMYFCASSGDSDYGYTFGSGTRLTVV.

The chain recombines TRBV6-6 with TRBJ1-4; TRBD1 matches 8 bases. This CDR3 comprises 16 residues. Germline loops: CDR1 MNHNY, CDR2 SVGAGI (reference sequence). The V segment lost 5 bases and the J segment 7 bases; nucleotides outside the gene matches: 12. The CDR3 DNA reads TGTGCCAGCAGTCAACCACTAGGACAGGGTAGTGAAAAACTGTTTTTT. This codes for CASSQPLGQGSEKLFF.

The rearrangement joins TRBV6-1 to TRBJ1-1; a weak D match, TRBD1 (5 bases). CDR1 is MNHNS and CDR2 is SASEGT in the germline V gene. Trimming shortened V by 7 bases and J by 1 base, and 10 bases separated the two germline ends. The CDR3 contains 13 residues. Here the CDR3 reads CASKRQRNTEAFF. The CDR3 nucleotides read TGTGCCAGCAAGAGACAGAGGAACACTGAAGCTTTCTTT.

The chain recombines TRBV28 with TRBJ1-4; D gene ambiguous. Trimming pared 5 bases from V and 6 bases from J, leaving 7 bases between. The CDR3 is made up of 12 amino acids. Germline V lookup: CDR1 MDHEN, CDR2 SYDVKM. The CDR3, as DNA: TGTGCCAGCAGTCCGGACCATGAAAAACTGTTTTTT. Encoded protein: CASSPDHEKLFF.

The chain carries TRBV19 and TRBJ1-3; D not certain. The germline V and J ends were trimmed by 8 bases and 3 bases, with 14 bases remaining between them. Looked up from germline, CDR1 is LNHDA and CDR2 is SQIVND (reference sequence). The CDR3 contains 14 residues. CDR3 region: CASFSQWSGNTIYF. The CDR3 DNA reads TGTGCCAGTTTCTCCCAATGGAGTGGAAACACCATATATTTT. The full variable domain, with the rest looked up from reference TRBV19 and TRBJ1-3, is DGGITQSPKYLFRKEGQNVTLSCEQNLNHDAMYWYRQDPGQGLRLIYYSQIVNDFQKGDIAEGYSVSREKKESFPLTVTSAQKNPTAFYLCASFSQWSGNTIYFGEGSWLTVV.

V usage is TRBV6-5 and J usage is TRBJ1-5; no definite D call. Between the trimmed V and J ends, which lost 6 bases and 1 base, there was a span of 13 bases. The V gene's germline CDR1 is MNHEY and CDR2 SVGAGI. CDR3 length: 15 residues. The CDR3 reads CASRIRGESNQPQHF. The CDR3 bases are TGTGCCAGCAGGATCCGCGGGGAAAGCAATCAGCCCCAGCATTTT.

V usage is TRBV28 and J usage is TRBJ2-5; 8 bases line up with TRBD2. From germline, CDR1 is MDHEN and CDR2 SYDVKM. J was trimmed by 4 bases and V by 6 bases; bases with no gene match: 7. The CDR3 has 14 amino acids. The CDR3 loop reads CASSFPGGPETQYF. In DNA form, the CDR3 reads TGTGCCAGCAGCTTCCCGGGGGGGCCAGAGACCCAGTACTTC.

This clone has a handful of counts. This rearrangement joins TRBV4-1 to TRBJ2-5; a possible D gene is TRBD1 (5 bases). The CDR3 is made up of 13 amino acids. Per the germline V gene, CDR1 is MGHRA and CDR2 is YSYEKL. The germline V and J ends were trimmed by 4 bases and 5 bases, with 11 bases remaining between them. CDR3 DNA: TGCGCCAGCAGCCTGTGGGGCCAGGAGACCCAGTACTTC. Residues: CASSLWGQETQYF.

The V gene is TRBV6-5, the J gene TRBJ1-2; D is possibly TRBD1 (5 bases). Looked up from germline, CDR1 is MNHEY and CDR2 is SVGAGI. This CDR3 region has 11 residues. The V and J ends lost 8 bases and 7 bases respectively, with 11 bases between them. The CDR3 protein is CASLGVSGYTF. The DNA of the CDR3 is TGTGCCAGCCTAGGGGTGTCTGGCTACACCTTC.

The gene calls are TRBV18 and TRBJ1-1; no firm D call. Germline CDR1 KGHSH, CDR2 LQKENI. V lost 2 bases and J lost 5, with 15 bases in between. The length of the CDR3 is 15 residues. CDR3 protein: CASSPFAAVSTEAFF. DNA of the CDR3: TGTGCCAGCTCACCATTCGCTGCGGTTAGTACTGAAGCTTTCTTT. The full variable domain, rest sourced from reference TRBV18 and TRBJ1-1, is NAGVMQNPRHLVRRRGQEARLRCSPMKGHSHVYWYRQLPEEGLKFMVYLQKENIIDESGMPKERFSAEFPKEGPSILRIQQVVRGDSAAYFCASSPFAAVSTEAFFGQGTRLTVV.

V usage is TRBV28 and J usage is TRBJ2-5, with D unresolved. V was cut by 2 bases and J by 2 bases, with 6 bases left in between. This CDR3 is built from 13 residues. The germline V gene has CDR1 MDHEN and CDR2 SYDVKM. CDR3 loop: CASSLGQQETQYF. The CDR3 DNA is TGTGCCAGCAGTTTAGGGCAACAAGAGACCCAGTACTTC.

The chain combines TRBV7-2 with TRBJ1-4; D gene uncertain. Trimming shortened V by 6 bases and J by 8 bases, and 13 bases separated the two germline ends. Germline V lookup: CDR1 SGHTA, CDR2 FQGNSA. CDR3 size: 13 residues. The CDR3 region is CASSQNGREKLFF. CDR3 nucleotides: TGTGCCAGCAGTCAAAATGGACGGGAAAAACTGTTTTTT. Full variable domain (rest looked up from reference TRBV7-2 and TRBJ1-4): GAGVSQSPSNKVTEKGKDVELRCDPISGHTALYWYRQSLGQGLEFLIYFQGNSAPDKSGLPSDRFSAERTGGSVSTLTIQRTQQEDSAVYLCASSQNGREKLFFGSGTQLSVL.

This sequence joins TRBV9 and TRBJ1-4; 10 bases map to TRBD1. Looked up from germline, CDR1 is SGDLS and CDR2 is YYNGEE. The junction had 11 bases not matched to a gene; V was cut back by 4 bases and J by 8 bases. The CDR3 runs to 16 residues. This CDR3 reads CASSTGTGVGGEKLFF. CDR3 nucleotides: TGTGCCAGCAGCACCGGGACAGGGGTTGGTGGGGAAAAACTGTTTTTT.

CDR3 coding DNA: TGTGCCAGCAGCGGGACAGAAGGGGGAGAGACCCAGTACTTC. Amino acids: CASSGTEGGETQYF. This chain links TRBV9 with TRBJ2-5; a weak D match, TRBD1 (6 bases). This CDR3 region has 14 residues. Germline CDR1 is SGDLS and CDR2 is YYNGEE. Trimming stripped 3 bases from V and 4 bases from J, with 13 bases between.

This clone was counted a few times. V gene TRBV5-1 combines with J gene TRBJ1-1, with 8 bases lining up with TRBD1. Losses at the gene ends were 4 bases for V and 1 base for J; bases not matched to a gene: 3. Germline values: CDR1 SGHRS, CDR2 YFSETQ. CDR3 length: 14 amino acids. The CDR3 reads CASSTGQANTEAFF. The CDR3 DNA is TGCGCCAGCAGCACGGGACAGGCGAACACTGAAGCTTTCTTT.

This chain links TRBV10-3 with TRBJ2-5; perhaps TRBD2 as D (6 bases). The V end was cut by 3 bases, the J end by 5 bases, with 13 bases between. Germline V gene lookup returns CDR1 ENHRY and CDR2 SYGVKD. This CDR3 is built from 14 residues. This CDR3 reads CAISDSRAGETQYF. DNA of the CDR3: TGTGCCATCAGTGATTCCAGGGCGGGGGAGACCCAGTACTTC.

The chain recombines TRBV28 with TRBJ1-2; TRBD1 might be the D (6 bases). Trimming removed 7 bases from V and 0 bases from J, with 18 bases in between. CDR3 size: 16 residues. The germline gives CDR1 MDHEN, CDR2 SYDVKM. The CDR3: CASTVGGYEANYGYTF. CDR3 DNA sequence: TGTGCCAGCACGGTAGGGGGATATGAAGCTAACTATGGCTACACCTTC.

This chain links TRBV6-5 with TRBJ2-7, with D possibly TRBD2 on 6 matching bases. This CDR3 region has 13 residues. The germline CDR1 and CDR2 sequences are MNHEY and SVGAGI. V was shortened by 2 bases and J by 6 bases, with 11 bases between the two germline ends. The CDR3 reads CASSYMGRGEQYF. CDR3 sequence (DNA): TGTGCCAGCAGTTACATGGGGCGGGGCGAGCAGTACTTC.

The chain combines TRBV29-1 with TRBJ2-7; weak D call: TRBD2 (5 bases). V dropped 3 bases and J dropped 4 bases, with 7 bases sitting between them. Germline V lookup: CDR1 SQVTM, CDR2 ANQGSEA. CDR3 length: 11 amino acids. The CDR3 reads CSVDRGYEQYF. CDR3 bases: TGCAGCGTTGACCGGGGTTACGAGCAGTACTTC.

The chain is built from TRBV28 and TRBJ1-4; no reliable D call. This CDR3 comprises 13 residues. Trimming removed 7 bases at V and 6 bases at J, with 12 bases between. CDR1 is MDHEN and CDR2 is SYDVKM in the germline V gene. The CDR3 DNA sequence: TGTGCCAGCATTGGGGTAAACGATGAAAAACTGTTTTTT. Translation gives CASIGVNDEKLFF. The complete variable domain, with remaining parts taken from reference TRBV28 and TRBJ1-4, reads DVKVTQSSRYLVKRTGEKVFLECVQDMDHENMFWYRQDPGLGLRLIYFSYDVKMKEKGDIPEGYSVSREKKERFSLILESASTNQTSMYLCASIGVNDEKLFFGSGTQLSVL.

This sequence joins TRBV5-4 and TRBJ1-6; 7 bases agree with TRBD1. Germline loops: CDR1 SGHNT, CDR2 YYREEE (reference sequence). V was clipped by 4 bases and J by 8 bases; unmatched bases: 12. The CDR3 totals 16 residues. CDR3 DNA sequence: TGTGCCAGCAGCGCCAGACAGGGTAAAAGAGATTCACCCCTCCACTTT. Translation: CASSARQGKRDSPLHF.

V gene TRBV5-6 combines with J gene TRBJ1-1; maybe TRBD1 (5 bases). V was pared by 5 bases and J by 1 base, with 9 bases between. This CDR3 is built from 13 residues. Germline V gene data show CDR1 as SGHDT and CDR2 as YYEEEE. This chain's CDR3 is CASRGLTNTEAFF. In nucleotides, the CDR3 is TGTGCCAGCAGGGGACTGACGAACACTGAAGCTTTCTTT.

This sequence joins TRBV5-6 and TRBJ2-3, with D maybe TRBD2 (8 bases). V dropped 4 bases and J dropped 1 base, with 13 bases sitting between them. The CDR3 spans 15 residues. Germline V gives CDR1 SGHDT, CDR2 YYEEEE. DNA for the CDR3: TGTGCCAGCAGCAGGGGGCGGGGGGGCACAGATACGCAGTATTTT. This translates into CASSRGRGGTDTQYF.